This is a list of T cell receptor beta chains from one sample in a study of T-cell memory formation after mild COVID-19. In TCRdb, the 5' RACE reads were re-called with MiXCR into one record per CDR3 protein. Of some 300,000 distinct CDR3 sequences detected, more than 20% appear once; the ten largest clones hold around 20%. The specimen was PBMCs or a T cell subset sorted from them (not recorded which). These receptors all stem from a man aged 18 to 30 who had mild COVID-19 (a few samples of this study predate the infection). Cell type and time point are not known. CDR3s include the opening cysteine and the closing phenylalanine or tryptophan. A D gene is named only where the DNA matches it firmly. Clone size appears in some rows only: once, few, many, or a class for an expanded clone.

CDR3aa | CDR3nt | j_gene | d_gene | v_gene | abundance
CASRPRGGRYNEQFF | TGTGCCAGCAGACCACGGGGGGGCCGTTACAATGAGCAGTTCTTC | TRBJ2-1 | TRBD2 | TRBV12-3/TRBV12-4 | few
CASSLLGGANTGELFF | TGTGCCAGCAGCCTGTTGGGCGGCGCGAACACCGGGGAGCTGTTTTTT | TRBJ2-2 | - | TRBV3-1 | few
CASSTGMGLTGNTIYF | TGTGCCAGCAGTACCGGCATGGGGTTGACTGGAAACACCATATATTTT | TRBJ1-3 | - | TRBV7-6 | few
CASTVGTPKNIQYF | TGCGCCAGCACCGTGGGGACACCAAAAAACATTCAGTACTTC | TRBJ2-4 | - | TRBV5-1 | -
CASSPPDGGYTDTQYF | TGCGCCAGCAGTCCCCCTGACGGCGGTTACACAGATACGCAGTATTTT | TRBJ2-3 | - | TRBV4-1 | -
CASSLRTSGAGDTQYF | TGCGCCAGCAGCCTCCGGACTAGCGGGGCGGGAGATACGCAGTATTTT | TRBJ2-3 | TRBD2 | TRBV5-1 | few
CASSSLEGSGNTEAFF | TGTGCCAGCAGCTCGTTAGAGGGTTCCGGGAACACTGAAGCTTTCTTT | TRBJ1-1 | - | TRBV13 | -
CAWSRTADQPQHF | TGTGCCTGGAGTCGAACGGCGGATCAGCCCCAGCATTTT | TRBJ1-5 | - | TRBV30 | -
CASSLEAGGRTDTQYF | TGTGCCAGCAGTTTAGAGGCGGGGGGCAGGACAGATACGCAGTATTTT | TRBJ2-3 | TRBD2 | TRBV12-3/TRBV12-4 | -
CASSLQGAGTDTQYF | TGTGCCAGCAGCTTACAGGGGGCTGGCACAGATACGCAGTATTTT | TRBJ2-3 | TRBD1 | TRBV5-4 | few
CASSPRGGALNTEAFF | TGTGCCAGCAGCCCCCGGGGGGGGGCCTTGAACACTGAAGCTTTCTTT | TRBJ1-1 | - | TRBV5-5 | few
CASSQVNLVSQETQYF | TGCGCCAGCAGCCAAGTCAATTTGGTGTCTCAGGAGACCCAGTACTTC | TRBJ2-5 | - | TRBV4-1 | few
CAIRGSNQPQHF | TGTGCCATCCGCGGGTCCAATCAGCCCCAGCATTTT | TRBJ1-5 | - | TRBV10-3 | few
CASSSTVDTEAFF | TGTGCCAGCAGCTCGACAGTAGACACTGAAGCTTTCTTT | TRBJ1-1 | - | TRBV12-3/TRBV12-4 | -
CASSRGSASTDTQYF | TGTGCCAGCAGTAGGGGGTCGGCCAGCACAGATACGCAGTATTTT | TRBJ2-3 | - | TRBV12-3/TRBV12-4 | few
CASSPGTGGGETQYF | TGTGCCAGCAGCCCCGGGACAGGGGGAGGTGAGACCCAGTACTTC | TRBJ2-5 | TRBD1 | TRBV9 | -
CASSQHSRYNEQFF | TGCGCCAGCAGCCAACATTCACGGTACAATGAGCAGTTCTTC | TRBJ2-1 | - | TRBV4-3 | -
CASSELADTQYF | TGTGCCAGCAGCGAGTTAGCGGATACGCAGTATTTT | TRBJ2-3 | - | TRBV9 | -
CASSSPGRGDSPLHF | TGTGCCAGCAGTTCACCGGGACGAGGGGATTCACCCCTCCACTTT | TRBJ1-6 | - | TRBV6-2/TRBV6-3 | few
CASSPGTVGYIQYF | TGTGCCAGCAGCCCCGGGACTGTTGGTTACATTCAGTACTTC | TRBJ2-4 | - | TRBV7-8 | few
CASSLAVEAEQFF | TGCGCCAGCAGCTTGGCCGTGGAGGCTGAGCAGTTCTTC | TRBJ2-1 | - | TRBV5-1 | few
CASSSPPGAEETQYF | TGTGCCAGCAGCTCCCCCCCGGGGGCCGAGGAGACCCAGTACTTC | TRBJ2-5 | - | TRBV7-9 | many
CASSLNLGQPQHF | TGTGCCAGCAGTTTAAATCTTGGTCAGCCCCAGCATTTT | TRBJ1-5 | - | TRBV12-3/TRBV12-4 | -
CASSMTGYQETQYF | TGCGCCAGCAGCATGACAGGGTACCAAGAGACCCAGTACTTC | TRBJ2-5 | TRBD1 | TRBV5-1 | few
CASSEVRTPNGNEQFF | TGTGCCAGCAGTGAAGTTCGGACACCCAATGGGAATGAGCAGTTCTTC | TRBJ2-1 | - | TRBV2 | -
CASSLPAPNGIEQFF | TGTGCCAGCAGCCTCCCGGCCCCAAATGGCATTGAGCAGTTCTTC | TRBJ2-1 | - | TRBV7-2 | -
CASSLAPTRATDTQYF | TGTGCCAGCAGCTTAGCGCCCACTAGGGCCACAGATACGCAGTATTTT | TRBJ2-3 | - | TRBV7-8 | few
CIAALSGANVLTF | TGCATCGCCGCATTATCCGGGGCCAACGTCCTGACTTTC | TRBJ2-6 | - | TRBV20-1 | -
CASSVATSSDTQYF | TGTGCCAGCAGCGTAGCTACTAGCTCAGATACGCAGTATTTT | TRBJ2-3 | - | TRBV9 | -
CSVFDSTEAFF | TGCAGCGTTTTCGACAGCACTGAAGCTTTCTTT | TRBJ1-1 | - | TRBV29-1 | few
CASSSRTGVVYEQYF | TGCGCCAGCAGCTCCCGGACAGGGGTAGTCTACGAGCAGTACTTC | TRBJ2-7 | TRBD1 | TRBV5-1 | few
CASSPRTGNAETQYF | TGTGCCAGCAGCCCCCGGACAGGGAACGCGGAGACCCAGTACTTC | TRBJ2-5 | TRBD1 | TRBV7-9 | few
CASSHQGNYGYTF | TGTGCCAGCAGCCATCAGGGGAACTATGGCTACACCTTC | TRBJ1-2 | - | TRBV14 | -
CASSYALEQYF | TGTGCCAGCAGTTACGCTCTCGAGCAGTACTTC | TRBJ2-7 | - | TRBV6-2/TRBV6-3 | -
CASSHRRDLNTEAFF | TGTGCCAGCAGCCACCGCCGGGACCTGAACACTGAAGCTTTCTTT | TRBJ1-1 | - | TRBV3-1 | -
CASSLQRSSYNEQFF | TGTGCCAGCAGCTTACAGCGGAGCTCCTACAATGAGCAGTTCTTC | TRBJ2-1 | - | TRBV7-2 | -
CASHGPNTGELFF | TGTGCCAGCCACGGCCCGAACACCGGGGAGCTGTTTTTT | TRBJ2-2 | - | TRBV6-5 | few
CAFSNWGSIPAFF | TGTGCCTTCTCGAACTGGGGGTCGATACCGGCTTTCTTT | TRBJ1-1 | - | TRBV2 | -
CSAARATNEKLFF | TGCAGTGCGGCAAGAGCAACTAATGAAAAACTGTTTTTT | TRBJ1-4 | - | TRBV20-1 | few
CASSSQGARETQYF | TGTGCCAGCAGCTCTCAGGGGGCGAGGGAGACCCAGTACTTC | TRBJ2-5 | TRBD1 | TRBV7-2 | few